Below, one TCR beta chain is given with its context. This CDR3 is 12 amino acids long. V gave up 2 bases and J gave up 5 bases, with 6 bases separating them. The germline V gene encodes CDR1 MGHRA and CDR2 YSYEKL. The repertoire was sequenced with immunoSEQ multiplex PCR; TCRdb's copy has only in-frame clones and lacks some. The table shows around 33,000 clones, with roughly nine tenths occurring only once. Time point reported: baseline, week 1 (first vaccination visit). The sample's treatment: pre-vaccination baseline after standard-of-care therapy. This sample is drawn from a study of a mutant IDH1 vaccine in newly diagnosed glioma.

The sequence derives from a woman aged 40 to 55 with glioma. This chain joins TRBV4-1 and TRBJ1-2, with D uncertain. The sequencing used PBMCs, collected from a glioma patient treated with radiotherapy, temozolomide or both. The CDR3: CASSQNRYGYTF. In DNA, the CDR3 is TGCGCCAGCAGCCAAAATAGATATGGCTACACCTTC.